The 5 T cell receptor beta chains below come from one sample, sequenced in a study of blood T cell repertoires in COVID-19. The table came from immunoSEQ multiplex PCR; TCRdb's copy has only in-frame clones and leaves some out. The profile covers fewer than 150,000 clones, with around 82% appearing a single time and under 15% taken by the ten largest. Input material: peripheral blood. The receptors derive from a woman between 25 and 40 years old who had recovered from COVID-19.

The V and J genes are TRBV7-8 and TRBJ2-2; 8 bases map to TRBD2. Germline V CDR1 and CDR2: SGHVS, FQNEAQ. V trimming: 1 base; J trimming: 5 bases; junction bases outside the gene matches: 6. The CDR3 spans 16 residues. CDR3 coding DNA: TGTGCCAGCAGCTTAGGATCCAGCGGGGGAACCGGGGAGCTGTTTTTT. The encoded protein is CASSLGSSGGTGELFF.

This clone was seen only a few times. The chain employs TRBV18 and TRBJ2-2; tentative D call: TRBD2 (5 bases). Per germline, CDR1 KGHSH and CDR2 LQKENI. Trimming stripped 8 bases from V and 0 bases from J, with 10 bases between. The CDR3 sequence is 14 residues long. The CDR3 region is CASLRTANTGELFF. As DNA, the CDR3 is TGTGCCAGCCTCAGGACTGCGAACACCGGGGAGCTGTTTTTT.

V and J are TRBV25-1 and TRBJ2-5; 8 bases align to TRBD2. Germline-derived CDR1 and CDR2 are MGHDK and SYGVNS. The CDR3 covers 14 residues. The junction had 8 bases not matched to a gene; V was cut back by 8 bases and J by 3 bases. CDR3 bases: TGTGCCAGCGGACAGTATAGCGGGAAAGAGACCCAGTACTTC. Translated: CASGQYSGKETQYF.

The V gene is TRBV5-1, the J gene TRBJ1-1, with a weak D call TRBD1 (6 bases). This CDR3 spans 18 amino acids. The germline CDR1 and CDR2 sequences are SGHRS and YFSETQ. V gave up 7 bases and J gave up 2 bases, with 27 bases separating them. CDR3: CASASGVGSGGGNTEAFF. CDR3 sequence (DNA): TGCGCCAGCGCTAGCGGTGTAGGGAGCGGAGGGGGAAACACTGAAGCTTTCTTT. Supplemented by reference TRBV5-1 and TRBJ1-1, the full variable domain reads KAGVTQTPRYLIKTRGQQVTLSCSPISGHRSVSWYQQTPGQGLQFLFEYFSETQRNKGNFPGRFSGRQFSNSRSEMNVSTLELGDSALYLCASASGVGSGGGNTEAFFGQGTRLTVV.

J is TRBJ1-4 and V is TRBV7-9; possibly TRBD1 for D (6 bases). Germline V gene sequence: CDR1 SEHNR, CDR2 FQNEAQ (reference sequence). This CDR3 comprises 15 residues. V was cut by 2 bases and J by 5 bases, with 12 bases left in between. CDR3 bases: TGTGCCAGCAGCTTATATCAGGGGTTGAATGAAAAACTGTTTTTT. Translation: CASSLYQGLNEKLFF. Full variable domain (missing parts from reference TRBV7-9 and TRBJ1-4): DTGVSQNPRHKITKRGQNVTFRCDPISEHNRLYWYRQTLGQGPEFLTYFQNEAQLEKSRLLSDRFSAERPKGSFSTLEIQRTEQGDSAMYLCASSLYQGLNEKLFFGSGTQLSVL.